This T cell receptor (beta chain) was observed in a study of blood T cells in healthy people across ages. A note on this clonotype: The antigen is undetermined.

Points from the study as a whole: Greater diversity and more naive CD4+ cells were seen in long-lived donors than in aged donors.

Primers used in a second PCR of roughly 7 to 12 cycles were a sample-barcoded 5' primer and a J-beta primer mix. One entry per CDR3 protein results from TCRdb running MiXCR on the 5' RACE reads. In the table there are about 1.7 million distinct CDR3 sequences, 28% of which are singletons. This receptor was identified in a woman aged 25 to 39 in good health. The sequenced sample was blood.

The CDR3 here is CASSRTGSQNIQYF. CDR3 sequence (DNA): TGTGCCAGCAGCAGGACAGGGTCTCAAAACATTCAGTACTTC. The chain is built from TRBV7-2 and TRBJ2-4; 8 nucleotides match TRBD1. The J segment lost 5 bases and the V segment lost 5 bases, leaving 5 bases of the junction unmatched. CDR3 length equals 14 residues. The germline V gene has CDR1 SGHTA and CDR2 FQGNSA.